This TCR beta chain was identified during a study of blood T cell repertoires in COVID-19. Deletions cut 0 bases from V and 0 bases from J, with 8 bases between. This CDR3 contains 15 residues. Germline V gene data show CDR1 as MGHRA and CDR2 as YSYEKL. Libraries were prepared by immunoSEQ multiplex PCR; TCRdb keeps only in-frame clonotypes and omits some of them. The sample includes a few hundred thousand clones, 80% to 90% seen only once; the top ten take about 10%. The material sequenced was PBMCs or T cells enriched from blood (not recorded which). The V and J genes are TRBV4-1 and TRBJ1-1; no firm D call. This sequence was found in a woman aged 18-35 years who had recovered from COVID-19. In nucleotides, the CDR3 is TGCGCCAGCAGCCAAGATGTACGGGTGAACACTGAAGCTTTCTTT. It translates to CASSQDVRVNTEAFF.